This TCR beta chain was identified in a study of lymphopenia after photon versus proton radiotherapy. The V segment lost 1 base and the J segment 8 bases; nucleotides outside the gene matches: 4. CDR3 length equals 14 residues. Germline V gives CDR1 SGHTA, CDR2 FQGTGA. Clones were sequenced by immunoSEQ multiplex PCR, and TCRdb holds only the in-frame ones, with some missing. The sample holds roughly 41,000 clones; under 90% are singletons and the top ten take under 3%. This clone was counted once. The TCR originated in a man aged 50-59 years with gastric cancer. This chain joins TRBV7-3 and TRBJ2-2, with 7 bases identical to TRBD2. The sequences come from peripheral blood, collected from a patient treated with photon-based radiotherapy. CDR3 protein: CASSLSLAAGELFF. The CDR3 DNA is TGTGCCAGCAGCTTAAGCCTAGCGGCTGGGGAGCTGTTTTTT.